These 8 T cell receptor beta chains originate from one sample sequenced in a study of T cells in Graves' hyperthyroidism and ophthalmopathy. Using RNA transcripts as the source, TCR beta CDR3 regions were amplified. A first-round RT-PCR of the TCR CDR3 used the HTBI primer set. TCRdb re-derived calls from the multiplex PCR reads in MiXCR, one entry per CDR3 protein. The sample has 350,000 or so distinct CDR3 sequences, roughly 18% seen once; the top ten hold 45% to 50%. Sample: blood. These receptors came from a woman in her 50s with Graves' hyperthyroidism.

V usage is TRBV7-9 and J usage is TRBJ1-1; D unresolved. The V end lost 3 bases, the J end lost 0 bases, and 5 bases lay between the germline ends. CDR1 is SEHNR and CDR2 is FQNEAQ in the germline V gene (reference sequence). The CDR3 runs 13 residues. The CDR3 DNA follows: TGTGCCAGCAGCTTCTTGGTGAACACTGAAGCTTTCTTT. It is translated as CASSFLVNTEAFF.

In this sample, this clonotype turned up a few times. The J gene is TRBJ2-1, the V gene TRBV7-3, with D perhaps matching TRBD1 (6 bases). Germline values: CDR1 SGHTA, CDR2 FQGTGA. V was cut by 3 bases and J by 0 bases, with 12 bases left in between. The CDR3 runs to 16 residues. The CDR3 nucleotides read TGTGCCAGCAGCTTCCCCGCACAGGGCTCCTACAATGAGCAGTTCTTC. It specifies CASSFPAQGSYNEQFF.

This clonotype was recorded many times. The V gene is TRBV11-2, the J gene TRBJ2-3; tentatively, D is TRBD1 (5 bases). Germline V gives CDR1 SGHAT, CDR2 FQNNGV. CDR3 size: 14 residues. Trimming pared 5 bases from V and 2 bases from J, leaving 11 bases between. CDR3 in amino acids: CASSLGQVTDTQYF. DNA for the CDR3: TGTGCCAGCAGCCTCGGACAAGTCACAGATACGCAGTATTTT. Full variable domain (outside the CDR3, taken from reference TRBV11-2 and TRBJ2-3): EAGVAQSPRYKIIEKRQSVAFWCNPISGHATLYWYQQILGQGPKLLIQFQNNGVVDDSQLPKDRFSAERLKGVDSTLKIQPAKLEDSAVYLCASSLGQVTDTQYFGPGTRLTVL.

This rearrangement joins TRBV20-1 to TRBJ2-1, with TRBD2 matching over 14 bases. Germline assignment: CDR1 DFQATT and CDR2 SNEGSKA (reference sequence). Losses at the gene ends were 6 bases for V and 7 bases for J; bases not matched to a gene: 14. The CDR3 is 17 residues long. In DNA form, the CDR3 reads TGCAGTGCCGGAGATCCGGGACTAGCGGGAGTCTGGAATGAGCAGTTCTTC. It yields the protein CSAGDPGLAGVWNEQFF.

This chain links TRBV25-1 with TRBJ1-5; D remains unclear. This CDR3 has 18 residues. Trimming left V 3 bases short and J 6 bases short, with 24 bases between. Germline values: CDR1 MGHDK, CDR2 SYGVNS. The CDR3 loop is CASSDPDPMAMNGQPQHF. CDR3 sequence (DNA): TGTGCCAGCAGTGATCCCGACCCTATGGCGATGAATGGTCAGCCCCAGCATTTT.

This clonotype was counted a few times. One end of the junction varies from germline; a read error may be responsible. In nucleotides, the CDR3 is TGCGCCAGCTCATACAGGGAGCCGAACACTGAAGCTCTCTTT. Translated: CASSYREPNTEALF. The chain employs TRBV5-1 and TRBJ1-1; D is perhaps TRBD1 (6 bases). CDR3 length: 14 residues. Germline CDR1 and CDR2: SGHRS and YFSETQ.

This clonotype was detected a few times. This sequence joins TRBV5-1 and TRBJ1-1, with D possibly being TRBD1 (5 bases). V lost 2 bases to trimming and J lost 1 base, with 9 bases between them. CDR3 length equals 14 residues. The V gene's germline CDR1 is SGHRS and CDR2 YFSETQ. The CDR3 here is CASSLTGRNTEAFF. CDR3 nucleotide sequence: TGCGCCAGCAGCTTAACGGGGCGGAACACTGAAGCTTTCTTT.

This clonotype appeared many times. The V gene is TRBV5-1, the J gene TRBJ2-3; 14 bases map to TRBD2. V was clipped by 4 bases and J by 0 bases; unmatched bases: 13. The CDR3 is made up of 20 amino acids. Germline loops: CDR1 SGHRS, CDR2 YFSETQ. This chain's CDR3 is CASSLALGLAGVRSTDTQYF. As DNA, the CDR3 is TGCGCCAGCAGCCTAGCTCTGGGACTAGCGGGAGTTAGGAGCACAGATACGCAGTATTTT.